One and the same sample provided the 4 T cell receptor beta chains below, sequenced in a study of shared clonotypes between healthy human individuals. Only in-frame clones appear in the TCRdb table, and some are missing; sequencing was by immunoSEQ multiplex PCR. Of roughly 1,000,000 clones detected, about 84% appear once; the ten largest clones hold more than 0.45%. Sequencing used memory CD4+ T cells from PBMCs. Subset of the sample: CD45RA-negative fraction. The receptors were sampled from a man between 18 and 35 years old in good health. Some clones in this sample may be carry-over from other donors' samples.

V and J are TRBV5-1 and TRBJ2-5, with 9 positions matching TRBD1. CDR1 is SGHRS, CDR2 YFSETQ, per germline. V shed 3 bases and J 6 bases; nucleotides not matched to a gene: 3. CDR3 length: 13 amino acids. The CDR3 reads CASSWTGEKTQYF. In DNA form, the CDR3 reads TGCGCCAGCAGCTGGACAGGGGAAAAGACCCAGTACTTC.

The CDR3 DNA is TGTGCCAGCTCACCCTCCGGGACAGGGGGTATGCTTGAAGCTTTCTTT. Its protein product is CASSPSGTGGMLEAFF. The V call is TRBV18, the J call TRBJ1-1; 11 nucleotides agree with TRBD1. V dropped 3 bases and J dropped 7; count of bases not matched to a gene: 10. This CDR3 spans 16 amino acids. Germline values: CDR1 KGHSH, CDR2 LQKENI. Full variable domain (rest looked up from reference TRBV18 and TRBJ1-1): NAGVMQNPRHLVRRRGQEARLRCSPMKGHSHVYWYRQLPEEGLKFMVYLQKENIIDESGMPKERFSAEFPKEGPSILRIQQVVRGDSAAYFCASSPSGTGGMLEAFFGQGTRLTVV.

This chain connects TRBV6-6 to TRBJ2-1; weak D call: TRBD1 (5 bases). V lost 8 bases, J lost 3 bases, and 17 bases lay in between. The CDR3 runs to 15 residues. The germline gives CDR1 MNHNY, CDR2 SVGAGI (reference sequence). This CDR3 is CASGRDSRFYNEQFF. Here the CDR3 DNA reads TGTGCCAGCGGACGAGACAGTCGTTTCTACAATGAGCAGTTCTTC.

The gene calls are TRBV29-1 and TRBJ2-3; a possible D gene is TRBD2 (5 bases). The CDR3 consists of 13 residues. CDR1 and CDR2 from the germline V gene are SQVTM and ANQGSEA. V was trimmed by 7 bases and J by 2 bases, leaving 13 bases between them. The CDR3 protein is CSAVTGNTDTQYF. In nucleotides, the CDR3 is TGCAGCGCCGTGACGGGGAACACAGATACGCAGTATTTT.